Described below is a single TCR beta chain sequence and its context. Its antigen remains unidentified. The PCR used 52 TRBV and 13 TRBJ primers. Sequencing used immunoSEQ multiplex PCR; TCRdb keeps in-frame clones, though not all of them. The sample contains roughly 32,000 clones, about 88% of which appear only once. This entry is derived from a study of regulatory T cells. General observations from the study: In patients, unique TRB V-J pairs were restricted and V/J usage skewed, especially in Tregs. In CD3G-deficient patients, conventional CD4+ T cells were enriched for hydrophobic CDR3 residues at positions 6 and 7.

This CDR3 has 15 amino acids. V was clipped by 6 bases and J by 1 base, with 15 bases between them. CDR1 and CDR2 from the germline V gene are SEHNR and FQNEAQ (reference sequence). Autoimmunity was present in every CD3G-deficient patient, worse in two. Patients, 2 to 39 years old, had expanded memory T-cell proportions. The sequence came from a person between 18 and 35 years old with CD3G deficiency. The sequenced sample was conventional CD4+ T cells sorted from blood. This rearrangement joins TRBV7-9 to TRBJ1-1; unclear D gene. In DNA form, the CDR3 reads TGTGCCAGCAGTAATCAAGGGAAGGGGAACACTGAAGCTTTCTTT. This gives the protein CASSNQGKGNTEAFF.